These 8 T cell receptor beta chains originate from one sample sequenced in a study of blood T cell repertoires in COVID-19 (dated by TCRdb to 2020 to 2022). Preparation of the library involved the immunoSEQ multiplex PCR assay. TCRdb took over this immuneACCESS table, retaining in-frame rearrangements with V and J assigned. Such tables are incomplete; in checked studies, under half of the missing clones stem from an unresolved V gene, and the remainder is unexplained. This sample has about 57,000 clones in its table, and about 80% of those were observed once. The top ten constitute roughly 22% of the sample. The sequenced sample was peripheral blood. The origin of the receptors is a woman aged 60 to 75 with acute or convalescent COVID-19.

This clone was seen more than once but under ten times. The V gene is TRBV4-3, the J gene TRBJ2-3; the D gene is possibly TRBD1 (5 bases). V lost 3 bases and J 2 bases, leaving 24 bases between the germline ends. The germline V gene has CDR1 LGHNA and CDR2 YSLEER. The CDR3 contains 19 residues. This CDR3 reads CASSQDVTIDQGYTDTQYF. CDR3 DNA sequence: TGCGCCAGCAGCCAGGATGTGACGATAGATCAGGGATACACAGATACGCAGTATTTT.

This CDR3 reads CASSPRTVTTYEQYF. The CDR3 bases are TGTGCCAGCTCACCCAGGACAGTAACAACTTACGAGCAGTACTTC. The chain is built from TRBV18 and TRBJ2-7; a possible D gene is TRBD1 (6 bases). From germline, CDR1 is KGHSH and CDR2 LQKENI. There are 15 residues in the CDR3. V was clipped by 3 bases and J by 4 bases, with 16 bases between them. Complete variable domain (other parts from reference TRBV18 and TRBJ2-7): NAGVMQNPRHLVRRRGQEARLRCSPMKGHSHVYWYRQLPEEGLKFMVYLQKENIIDESGMPKERFSAEFPKEGPSILRIQQVVRGDSAAYFCASSPRTVTTYEQYFGPGTRLTVT.

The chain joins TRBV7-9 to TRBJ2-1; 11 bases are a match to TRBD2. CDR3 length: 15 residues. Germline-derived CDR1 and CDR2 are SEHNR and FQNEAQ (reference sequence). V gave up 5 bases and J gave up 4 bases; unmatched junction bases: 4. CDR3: CASSDPSGGYNEQFF. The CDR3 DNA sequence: TGTGCCAGCAGCGACCCTAGCGGGGGGTACAATGAGCAGTTCTTC.

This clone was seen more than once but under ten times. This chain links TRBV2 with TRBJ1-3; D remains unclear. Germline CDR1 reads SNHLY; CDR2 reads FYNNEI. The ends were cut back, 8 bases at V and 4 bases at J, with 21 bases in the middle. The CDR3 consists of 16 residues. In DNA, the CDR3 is TGTGCCAGCCAATTCACGGCAGGAATCTCGGGAAACACCATATATTTT. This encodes CASQFTAGISGNTIYF.

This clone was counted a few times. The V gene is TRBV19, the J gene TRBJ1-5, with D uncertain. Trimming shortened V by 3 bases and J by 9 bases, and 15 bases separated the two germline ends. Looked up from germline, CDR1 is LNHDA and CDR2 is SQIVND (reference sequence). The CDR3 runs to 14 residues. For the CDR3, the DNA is TGTGCCAGTAGTATGGAGACCGGTCTAGCGCCCCAGCATTTT. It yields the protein CASSMETGLAPQHF. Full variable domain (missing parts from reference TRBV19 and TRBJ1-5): DGGITQSPKYLFRKEGQNVTLSCEQNLNHDAMYWYRQDPGQGLRLIYYSQIVNDFQKGDIAEGYSVSREKKESFPLTVTSAQKNPTAFYLCASSMETGLAPQHFGDGTRLSIL.

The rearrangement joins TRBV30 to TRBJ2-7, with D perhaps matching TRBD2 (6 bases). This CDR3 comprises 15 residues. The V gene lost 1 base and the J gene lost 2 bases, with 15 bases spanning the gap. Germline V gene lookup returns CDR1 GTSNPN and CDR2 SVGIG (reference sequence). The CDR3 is CAWSALTGVTYEQYF. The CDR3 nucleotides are TGTGCCTGGAGTGCCCTGACGGGGGTAACCTACGAGCAGTACTTC. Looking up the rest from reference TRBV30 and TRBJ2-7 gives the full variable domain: SQTIHQWPATLVQPVGSPLSLECTVEGTSNPNLYWYRQAAGRGLQLLFYSVGIGQISSEVPQNLSASRPQDRQFILSSKKLLLSDSGFYLCAWSALTGVTYEQYFGPGTRLTVT.

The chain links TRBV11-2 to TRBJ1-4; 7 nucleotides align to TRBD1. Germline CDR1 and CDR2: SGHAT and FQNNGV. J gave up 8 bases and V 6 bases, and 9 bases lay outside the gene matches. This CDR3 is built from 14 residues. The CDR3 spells CASRRDSMSEKLFF. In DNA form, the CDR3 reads TGTGCCAGCAGGAGGGACAGCATGAGCGAAAAACTGTTTTTT.

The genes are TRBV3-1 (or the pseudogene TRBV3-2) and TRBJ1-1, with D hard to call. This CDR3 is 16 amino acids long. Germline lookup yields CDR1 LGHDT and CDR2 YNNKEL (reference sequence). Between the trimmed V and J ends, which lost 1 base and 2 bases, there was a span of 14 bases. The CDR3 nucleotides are TGTGCCAGCAGCCAAGTGCGAGGTCACGGAAACACTGAAGCTTTCTTT. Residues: CASSQVRGHGNTEAFF.